The 20 T cell receptor beta chains presented below share a single source sample, sequenced in a study of shared clonotypes between healthy human individuals. This table comes from immunoSEQ multiplex PCR, and its TCRdb copy is limited to in-frame clones, with some not included. The table has some 2.1 million clones, 95% seen once. Sequencing input: naive CD4+ T cells sorted from blood. Subset described: CD45RA+ positively selected. Receptor source: a man between 18 and 29 years old in good health.

This sequence joins TRBV5-1 and TRBJ2-5; D may be TRBD1 (6 bases). The V gene's germline CDR1 is SGHRS and CDR2 YFSETQ. With 0 bases removed from V and 7 bases from J, the gap between germline ends came to 10 bases. The CDR3 sequence is 13 residues long. The CDR3 DNA follows: TGCGCCAGCAGCTTGGAACAGGGTTGGACCCAGTACTTC. Protein product: CASSLEQGWTQYF.

The chain couples TRBV6-5 to TRBJ2-7, with D uncertain. Trimming removed 2 bases from V and 2 bases from J, with 10 bases in between. The CDR3 sequence is 14 residues long. Germline CDR1 reads MNHEY; CDR2 reads SVGAGI. The CDR3 DNA follows: TGTGCCAGCAGTTACAAGCACAGCCCCTACGAGCAGTACTTC. Amino acid sequence: CASSYKHSPYEQYF.

The chain uses TRBV5-1 and TRBJ2-5, with D possibly being TRBD2 (6 bases). Germline CDR1 and CDR2: SGHRS and YFSETQ. This CDR3 is built from 15 residues. Trimming took off 5 bases at V and 1 base at J, with 15 bases between the two ends. The CDR3 nucleotides are TGCGCCAGCAGTCGGGGGTCGAGGGGCCAAGAGACCCAGTACTTC. Protein sequence: CASSRGSRGQETQYF.

The chain couples TRBV28 to TRBJ1-2; D ambiguous. The CDR3 spans 14 residues. Germline V gene sequence: CDR1 MDHEN, CDR2 SYDVKM. V was cut by 6 bases and J by 4 bases, with 15 bases left in between. CDR3 sequence (DNA): TGTGCCAGCAGCTCCCGAACGGTCACCTATGGCTACACCTTC. Its protein is CASSSRTVTYGYTF.

This chain connects TRBV5-1 to TRBJ1-2, with 10 positions matching TRBD1. The germline V gene has CDR1 SGHRS and CDR2 YFSETQ. V lost 0 bases and J lost 7; bases outside the gene matches: 3. The CDR3 contains 14 residues. CDR3 amino acids: CASSLGQGAFGYTF. Written as DNA, the CDR3 is TGCGCCAGCAGCTTGGGACAGGGGGCCTTTGGCTACACCTTC.

The V and J genes are TRBV28 and TRBJ1-1; TRBD1 matches at 12 bases. The CDR3 extends over 18 amino acids. Germline V lookup: CDR1 MDHEN, CDR2 SYDVKM. The J segment lost 9 bases and the V segment lost 2 bases, leaving 16 bases of the junction unmatched. The CDR3 DNA is TGTGCCAGCAGTTTAAGAAGGTGGGACAGGGGGCAGCGAGACCAAGCTTTCTTT. Translating it yields CASSLRRWDRGQRDQAFF. Drawing the rest from reference TRBV28 and TRBJ1-1, the complete variable domain is DVKVTQSSRYLVKRTGEKVFLECVQDMDHENMFWYRQDPGLGLRLIYFSYDVKMKEKGDIPEGYSVSREKKERFSLILESASTNQTSMYLCASSLRRWDRGQRDQAFFGQGTRLTVV.

The chain uses TRBV6-5 and TRBJ1-1; no reliable D call. The CDR3 runs 14 residues. V lost 5 bases and J lost 5, with 15 bases in between. The germline V gene has CDR1 MNHEY and CDR2 SVGAGI. The CDR3 region is CASSQPSGRTEAFF. Written as DNA, the CDR3 is TGTGCCAGCAGTCAACCTTCGGGCAGGACTGAAGCTTTCTTT.

The chain combines TRBV14 with TRBJ2-2; no clear D. The V and J ends lost 6 bases and 5 bases respectively, with 7 bases between them. The CDR3 consists of 12 residues. Per germline, CDR1 SGHDN and CDR2 FVKESK. The CDR3 sequence is CASRLSTGELFF. The CDR3, as DNA: TGTGCCAGCAGACTTTCAACCGGGGAGCTGTTTTTT.

The V and J genes are TRBV27 and TRBJ2-7, with D unresolved. The CDR3 consists of 15 residues. V was shortened by 4 bases and J by 2 bases, with 15 bases between the two germline ends. Per germline, CDR1 MNHEY and CDR2 SMNVEV (reference sequence). In DNA, the CDR3 is TGTGCCAGCAGTTCCCCGGGCGGCCCCACCTACGAGCAGTACTTC. Translation: CASSSPGGPTYEQYF.

The chain is built from TRBV15 and TRBJ1-1; TRBD1 might be the D (6 bases). CDR3 length: 17 residues. V dropped 5 bases and J dropped 0 bases, with 19 bases sitting between them. From germline, CDR1 is LNHNV and CDR2 YYDKDF (reference sequence). CDR3 region: CATSGGLWTDMNTEAFF. The CDR3, as DNA: TGTGCCACCAGCGGGGGCTTGTGGACGGACATGAACACTGAAGCTTTCTTT. The variable domain in full, completed from reference TRBV15 and TRBJ1-1, reads DAMVIQNPRYQVTQFGKPVTLSCSQTLNHNVMYWYQQKSSQAPKLLFHYYDKDFNNEADTPDNFQSRRPNTSFCFLDIRSPGLGDTAMYLCATSGGLWTDMNTEAFFGQGTRLTVV.

In the case of this clone: This may stem from a read error, because a much larger clone lies one nucleotide away. Other DNA sequences from this sample encode an identical CDR3 as well. This sequence joins TRBV12-5 and TRBJ2-2; TRBD2 matches at 9 bases. The CDR3 totals 14 residues. Germline CDR1 reads LGHNT; CDR2 reads FRNRAP. The CDR3 loop reads CASSGLADTGELFF. CDR3 DNA sequence: TGTGCTAGCTCGGGACTAGCTGACACTGGGGAGCTGTTTTTT.

With respect to this clone: This sample includes further DNA sequences coding for the same CDR3. V usage is TRBV2 and J usage is TRBJ1-5; D call uncertain. V gave up 4 bases and J gave up 2 bases, with 9 bases separating them. CDR1 is SNHLY and CDR2 is FYNNEI in the germline V gene. This CDR3 spans 14 amino acids. The CDR3 nucleotides read TGTGCCAGCAGTGGGGAGGGTGGCAATCAGCCCCAGCATTTT. Its protein is CASSGEGGNQPQHF.

In its sample, this clone was seen a few times. The chain joins TRBV10-3 to TRBJ1-2; no clear D gene. CDR3 length: 11 amino acids. From germline, CDR1 is ENHRY and CDR2 SYGVKD. Trimming took off 6 bases at V and 5 bases at J, with 7 bases between the two ends. In nucleotides, the CDR3 is TGTGCCATCAGCTTAGAGTATGGCTACACCTTC. It yields the protein CAISLEYGYTF.

CDR3 DNA sequence: TGCGCCAGCAGCCAAGCCCTGGACAGCTATAATTCACCCCTCCACTTT. Residues: CASSQALDSYNSPLHF. J is TRBJ1-6 and V is TRBV4-1; D might be TRBD1 (6 bases). CDR1 is MGHRA, CDR2 YSYEKL, per germline. The germline V and J ends were trimmed by 1 base and 3 bases, with 10 bases remaining between them. The CDR3 is made up of 16 amino acids.

For this clone: Other DNA sequences within the sample encode an identical CDR3. The J gene is TRBJ1-1, the V gene TRBV6-1; D might be TRBD1 (5 bases). This CDR3 spans 14 amino acids. Trimming took off 0 bases at V and 4 bases at J, with 9 bases between the two ends. Germline V lookup: CDR1 MNHNS, CDR2 SASEGT. The CDR3 is CASSEALQGTEAFF. The CDR3 DNA sequence: TGTGCCAGCAGTGAAGCGCTTCAGGGCACTGAAGCTTTCTTT.

Worth noting for this clone: This may be a read error: a much more frequent sequence differs by one nucleotide. This sample includes further DNA sequences coding for the same CDR3. This rearrangement joins TRBV5-6 to TRBJ1-2, with a tentative D call TRBD1 (5 bases). The CDR3 sequence is 12 residues long. V was trimmed by 3 bases and J by 2 bases, leaving 5 bases between them. Germline V gene data show CDR1 as SGHDT and CDR2 as YYEEEE. DNA for the CDR3: TGTGCCAGCAGCTCAGGGAACTATGGCTACACCTTC. This sequence encodes CASSSGNYGYTF.

On this clone: The sample has other DNA sequences that encode this CDR3 too. This chain joins TRBV5-1 and TRBJ1-4; D is undetermined. This CDR3 contains 13 residues. Germline V gene sequence: CDR1 SGHRS, CDR2 YFSETQ. Trimming cost V 0 bases and J 8 bases, with 8 bases left between them. CDR3 nucleotide sequence: TGCGCCAGCAGCTTGGGTCCGGGGGAAAAACTGTTTTTT. This codes for CASSLGPGEKLFF.

J is TRBJ2-7 and V is TRBV11-2; D might be TRBD1 (5 bases). Looked up from germline, CDR1 is SGHAT and CDR2 is FQNNGV. CDR3 length: 14 residues. The germline V and J ends were trimmed by 5 bases and 5 bases, with 16 bases remaining between them. The CDR3 nucleotides are TGTGCCAGCAGCCCCCCAGGGAAGAGGAACGAGCAGTACTTC. Translated: CASSPPGKRNEQYF.

The rearrangement joins TRBV18 to TRBJ2-7; either TRBD1 or TRBD2 may supply D (5 bases each). The CDR3 runs to 15 residues. Germline CDR1 and CDR2: KGHSH and LQKENI. Trimming removed 4 bases at V and 0 bases at J, with 13 bases between. The CDR3 DNA is TGTGCCAGCTCACTTTCAGCAGGGAGCTCCTACGAGCAGTACTTC. Its protein product is CASSLSAGSSYEQYF.

CDR3 sequence reads: CASAPSGSYEQYF. As DNA, the CDR3 is TGTGCTAGTGCGCCTAGCGGGTCCTACGAGCAGTACTTC. V is TRBV12-5 and J is TRBJ2-7; TRBD2 agrees at 8 bases. CDR1 is LGHNT and CDR2 is FRNRAP in the germline V gene. The CDR3 is 13 residues long. Trimming removed 7 bases from V and 1 base from J; junction bases left unmatched: 3.